This TCR beta chain was identified during a study of blood T cell repertoires in COVID-19 (dated by TCRdb to 2020 to 2021). Describing the broader study: Collaborator samples came from the United States, Italy and Spain and covered acute and convalescent phases of COVID-19. The material from the prospective study consisted of cDNA or gDNA derived from T cells, B-cell-depleted T cells, or PBMCs. The dataset comprised deeply sampled blood TCRbeta repertoires from subjects exposed to, actively infected with, or recovered from COVID-19. The repertoires were released in a freely available public database meant as a resource for research on the immune response to SARS-CoV-2. The samples were drawn from two sources: the first 160 participants of the ongoing ImmuneRACE study, and about 1,300 subjects contributed by 6 global collaborators. Nearly every sample came with metadata listing a de-identified subject ID, COVID-19 status, age in years and sex. HLA class I and class II types, where available, came from metadata supplied by the sample provider rather than from assay-based typing.

TCRbeta CDR3 regions were amplified from genomic DNA using the immunoSEQ Assay, a bias-controlled multiplex PCR. As for the original processing: The number of nucleated cells in each sample was estimated by amplification of reference gene primers within the assay. To quantify the absolute abundance of each unique TCRbeta CDR3 rearrangement, sequence reads were collapsed and filtered. For each sample, productive Simpson clonality was calculated by taking the square root of Simpson's diversity index across productive rearrangements. TCRdb's version of the immuneACCESS table is confined to in-frame rearrangements and falls short of the full clone set. An unresolved V gene accounts for under half of the shortfall where checked; the remainder is of unknown origin. The D gene and trimming were derived from the DNA, and the V and J assignments and clone size from that table. The sample table holds some 170,000 clones, of which 70% to 90% were seen once. Around 1% of the sample belongs to the ten largest clones.

Regarding this clone: What this receptor recognizes is not known. The record has no base qualities; no much larger clone is one base away.

General findings and caveats noted by the study authors: How much clinical and demographic metadata was included differed by source and by participant, and the metadata was provided uncurated.

Collaborating institutions collected whole blood in K2EDTA tubes following their own protocols. For TCRbeta analysis, collaborators shipped samples in one of three forms: frozen whole blood, isolated PBMCs, or DNA extracted from either of those sample types. V lost 4 bases and J lost 4 bases; the stretch between them is 13 bases long. The CDR3, from cysteine to phenylalanine, totals 14 residues. CDR3 DNA only is kept here, 42 bases in frame from base 1. Sequences MNHEY (CDR1) and SVGAGI (CDR2) are obtained from the germline V gene. The chain uses TRBV6-5 and TRBJ1-2; perhaps TRBD1 is the D gene, with 6 bases matching. This TCR was sampled from a man aged 40-50 years with acute or convalescent COVID-19. Input material: peripheral blood. The nucleotide sequence is given as TGTGCCAGCAGTTTGGAGCAGGGGTTCTATGGCTACACCTTC. Translated, it gives CASSLEQGFYGYTF.